The 17 T cell receptor beta chains listed next were all sequenced from one sample in a study of OX40 agonist ivuxolimab in advanced cancers. This table comes from immunoSEQ multiplex PCR, and its TCRdb copy is limited to in-frame clones, with some not included. The sample yields tens of thousands of clones, roughly 90% seen once. This specimen consisted of CD4+ or CD8+ T cells sorted from blood, obtained in a trial of the OX40 agonist ivuxolimab. Receptors originate from an adult with an advanced solid tumor such as melanoma, head and neck, liver or kidney cancer.

This clone was seen only a few times. CDR3 nucleotide sequence: TGCGCCAGCAGGGACGGAAGTAGTTCACCCCTCCACTTT. It is translated as CASRDGSSSPLHF. This rearrangement joins TRBV10-2 to TRBJ1-6; D is unclear. The CDR3 is made up of 13 amino acids. Germline CDR1 reads WSHSY; CDR2 reads SAAADI. V was pared by 6 bases and J by 9 bases, with 12 bases between.

This chain links TRBV28 with TRBJ1-6; the D gene is possibly TRBD1 (5 bases). Trimming removed 4 bases at V and 6 bases at J, with 13 bases between. CDR3 length equals 15 residues. Germline V CDR1 and CDR2: MDHEN, SYDVKM. CDR3 amino acids: CASSSISGTNSPLHF. The CDR3, as DNA: TGTGCCAGCAGTTCGATTTCGGGGACTAATTCACCCCTCCACTTT. The variable domain in full, with the rest retrieved from reference TRBV28 and TRBJ1-6, is DVKVTQSSRYLVKRTGEKVFLECVQDMDHENMFWYRQDPGLGLRLIYFSYDVKMKEKGDIPEGYSVSREKKERFSLILESASTNQTSMYLCASSSISGTNSPLHFGNGTRLTVT.

V is TRBV27 and J is TRBJ2-2; no definite D call. The CDR3 is made up of 13 amino acids. Germline CDR1 is MNHEY and CDR2 is SMNVEV (reference sequence). V shed 7 bases and J shed 2 bases, with 8 bases lying between them. CDR3 sequence reads: CASKRSNTGELFF. The CDR3 bases are TGTGCCAGCAAGAGGAGCAACACCGGGGAGCTGTTTTTT.

The chain has TRBV13 and TRBJ2-7, with D uncertain. Germline assignment: CDR1 PRHDT and CDR2 FYEKMQ (reference sequence). The CDR3 is 13 amino acids. Trimming stripped 5 bases from V and 2 bases from J, with 10 bases between. The CDR3 DNA reads TGTGCCAGCAGCCTCGTTGGTACCTACGAGCAGTACTTC. Translated: CASSLVGTYEQYF.

This clone was observed a single time. Here the CDR3 reads CAISESKVGSDTQYF. In nucleotides, the CDR3 is TGTGCCATCAGTGAGTCGAAGGTTGGATCAGATACGCAGTATTTT. The rearrangement uses TRBV10-3 and TRBJ2-3; D unresolved. V lost 0 bases to trimming and J lost 4 bases, with 11 bases between them. Per germline, CDR1 ENHRY and CDR2 SYGVKD. The CDR3 runs to 15 residues.

This clone appeared a few times. The chain carries TRBV5-1 and TRBJ2-2, with unresolved D. Germline V gene sequence: CDR1 SGHRS, CDR2 YFSETQ. V was cut by 4 bases and J by 3 bases, with 7 bases left in between. There are 13 residues in the CDR3. CDR3 sequence reads: CASSLEYTGELFF. The DNA of the CDR3 is TGCGCCAGCAGCCTTGAATACACCGGGGAGCTGTTTTTT.

The rearrangement uses TRBV28 and TRBJ1-5; 8 bases are a match to TRBD1. CDR3 length equals 15 residues. The germline V gene encodes CDR1 MDHEN and CDR2 SYDVKM. The junction had 8 bases not matched to a gene; V was cut back by 5 bases and J by 5 bases. This chain's CDR3 is CASSRTGGVYQPQHF. The CDR3 DNA follows: TGTGCCAGCAGTCGAACAGGGGGAGTTTATCAGCCCCAGCATTTT.

V and J are TRBV27 and TRBJ1-1; D is ambiguous. Germline-derived CDR1 and CDR2 are MNHEY and SMNVEV (reference sequence). The CDR3 consists of 14 residues. Trimming shortened V by 6 bases and J by 3 bases, and 14 bases separated the two germline ends. The CDR3 coding sequence is TGTGCCAGCAGCCGAGACATGCGCGACACTGAAGCTTTCTTT. This sequence encodes CASSRDMRDTEAFF.

J is TRBJ2-3 and V is TRBV27; tentative D call: TRBD1 (6 bases). Trimming cost V 3 bases and J 2 bases, with 12 bases left between them. The CDR3 is 15 residues long. Germline lookup yields CDR1 MNHEY and CDR2 SMNVEV (reference sequence). CDR3 protein: CASSFTDRFTDTQYF. The CDR3 DNA is TGTGCCAGCAGTTTCACGGACAGATTCACAGATACGCAGTATTTT.

V is TRBV7-9 and J is TRBJ1-1; D gene ambiguous. The length of the CDR3 is 12 residues. Between the trimmed V and J ends, which lost 5 bases and 7 bases, there was a span of 11 bases. CDR1 SEHNR and CDR2 FQNEAQ come from the germline V gene (reference sequence). CDR3 coding DNA: TGTGCCAGCAGCGAAGGGCAGTTTGAAGCTTTCTTT. Protein sequence: CASSEGQFEAFF.

This chain joins TRBV5-4 and TRBJ1-3; 7 bases are a match to TRBD1. V lost 2 bases, J lost 1 base, and 3 bases stayed unmatched. CDR1 SGHNT and CDR2 YYREEE come from the germline V gene (reference sequence). The CDR3 spans 15 residues. CDR3 sequence reads: CASSFQGGSGNTIYF. CDR3 DNA: TGTGCCAGCAGCTTTCAGGGGGGTTCTGGAAACACCATATATTTT.

The chain is built from TRBV28 and TRBJ1-1; TRBD1 might be the D (5 bases). The germline V gene has CDR1 MDHEN and CDR2 SYDVKM. V shed 4 bases and J shed 1 base, with 13 bases lying between them. This CDR3 region has 15 residues. The CDR3 DNA reads as TGTGCCAGCAGTTCACAAGGGGTCTCGAACACTGAAGCTTTCTTT. Translating gives CASSSQGVSNTEAFF. Looking up the rest from reference TRBV28 and TRBJ1-1 gives the full variable domain: DVKVTQSSRYLVKRTGEKVFLECVQDMDHENMFWYRQDPGLGLRLIYFSYDVKMKEKGDIPEGYSVSREKKERFSLILESASTNQTSMYLCASSSQGVSNTEAFFGQGTRLTVV.

This chain uses TRBV2 with TRBJ2-2, with D perhaps being TRBD1 or TRBD2 (5 bases each). Per the germline V gene, CDR1 is SNHLY and CDR2 is FYNNEI. The CDR3 runs 15 residues. Trimming shortened V by 6 bases and J by 6 bases, and 17 bases separated the two germline ends. The CDR3 spells CASRPGILGAGELFF. In nucleotides, the CDR3 is TGTGCCAGCAGACCCGGGATCTTAGGGGCCGGGGAGCTGTTTTTT.

This clone was found once. The chain employs TRBV6-1 and TRBJ2-7; D is unclear. In germline, CDR1 is MNHNS, CDR2 SASEGT. Trimming took off 3 bases at V and 5 bases at J, with 5 bases between the two ends. The CDR3 has 11 amino acids. The CDR3 DNA sequence: TGTGCCAGCAGTGACGGCCACGAGCAGTACTTC. It codes for CASSDGHEQYF.

The CDR3 DNA sequence: TGTGCCAGCAGTGACTCTTGGGGAGATACGCAGTATTTT. Translated: CASSDSWGDTQYF. The chain carries TRBV6-4 and TRBJ2-3, with D hard to call. The CDR3 consists of 13 residues. Trimming pared 0 bases from V and 5 bases from J, leaving 6 bases between. Looked up from germline, CDR1 is MRHNA and CDR2 is SNTAGT.

The rearrangement joins TRBV6-5 to TRBJ2-7; the D call may be TRBD1 or TRBD2 (6 bases each). The germline CDR1 and CDR2 sequences are MNHEY and SVGAGI. CDR3 length: 15 residues. Trimming removed 6 bases at V and 5 bases at J, with 20 bases between. The CDR3 DNA follows: TGTGCCAGCAGGCCTTACAGGGTTGGCGGGAACGAGCAGTACTTC. Protein: CASRPYRVGGNEQYF.

This chain joins TRBV2 and TRBJ1-3; no firm D call. The germline V and J ends were trimmed by 0 bases and 1 base, with 10 bases remaining between them. In germline, CDR1 is SNHLY, CDR2 FYNNEI. There are 16 residues in the CDR3. CDR3 sequence (DNA): TGTGCCAGCAGTGAAGCGCGGGGAGAGTCTGGAAACACCATATATTTT. It specifies CASSEARGESGNTIYF. Filled out from reference TRBV2 and TRBJ1-3, the complete variable domain reads EPEVTQTPSHQVTQMGQEVILRCVPISNHLYFYWYRQILGQKVEFLVSFYNNEISEKSEIFDDQFSVERPDGSNFTLKIRSTKLEDSAMYFCASSEARGESGNTIYFGEGSWLTVV.